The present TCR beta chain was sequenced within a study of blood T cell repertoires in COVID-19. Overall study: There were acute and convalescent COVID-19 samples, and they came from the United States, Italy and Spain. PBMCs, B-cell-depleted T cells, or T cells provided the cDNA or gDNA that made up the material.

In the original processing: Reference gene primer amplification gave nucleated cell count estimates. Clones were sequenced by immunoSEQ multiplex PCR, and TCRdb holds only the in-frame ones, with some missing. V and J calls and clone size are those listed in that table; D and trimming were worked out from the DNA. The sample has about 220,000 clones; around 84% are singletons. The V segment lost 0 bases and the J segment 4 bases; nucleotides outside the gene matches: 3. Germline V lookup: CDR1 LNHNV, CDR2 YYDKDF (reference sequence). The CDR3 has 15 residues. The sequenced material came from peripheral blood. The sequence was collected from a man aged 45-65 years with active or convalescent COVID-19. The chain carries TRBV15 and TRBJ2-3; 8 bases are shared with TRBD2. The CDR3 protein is CATSRDTGGSDTQYF. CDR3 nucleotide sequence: TGTGCCACCAGCAGAGATACGGGAGGGTCAGATACGCAGTATTTT.